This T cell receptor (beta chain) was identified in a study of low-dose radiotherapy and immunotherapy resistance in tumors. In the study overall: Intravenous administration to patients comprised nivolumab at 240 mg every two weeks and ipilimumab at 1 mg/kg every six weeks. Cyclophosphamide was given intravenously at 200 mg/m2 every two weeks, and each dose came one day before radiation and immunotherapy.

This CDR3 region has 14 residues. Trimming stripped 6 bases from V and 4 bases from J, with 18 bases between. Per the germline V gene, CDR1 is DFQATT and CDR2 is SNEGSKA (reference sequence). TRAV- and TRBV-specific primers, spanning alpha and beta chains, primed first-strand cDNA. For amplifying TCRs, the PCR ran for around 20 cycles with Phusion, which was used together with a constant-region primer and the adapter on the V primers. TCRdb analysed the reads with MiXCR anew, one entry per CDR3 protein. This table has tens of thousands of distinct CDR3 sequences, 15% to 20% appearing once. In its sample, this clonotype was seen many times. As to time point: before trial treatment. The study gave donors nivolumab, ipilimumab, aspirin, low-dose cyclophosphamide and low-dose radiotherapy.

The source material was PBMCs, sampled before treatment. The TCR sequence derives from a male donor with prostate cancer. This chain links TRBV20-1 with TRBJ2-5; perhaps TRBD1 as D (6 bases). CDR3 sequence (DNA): TGCAGTGCCAATCCGGGCAGGGGATTAGAGACCCAGTACTTC. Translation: CSANPGRGLETQYF.